This TCR beta chain was captured in a study of vaccination and CD4 T cells after COVID-19 (dated by TCRdb to the early 2020s). About the investigation overall: In the convalescent cohort there were six males and four females, among whom were two Hispanic individuals, seven Caucasians, two Asians and one multiracial person. Two doses of either the Pfizer-BioNTech BNT162b2 vaccine (n=8) or the Moderna mRNA-1273 vaccine (n=2) were administered to participants. Post-COVID blood samples were collected from convalescent patients a median of roughly 100 days after diagnosis, with a range of roughly 30 to 170 days. The time from the second vaccine dose to post-vaccine blood sampling had a median of roughly 77 days and ranged from roughly 13 to 241 days. Overlapping spike peptide pools from SARS-CoV-2 and from the common cold coronaviruses HCoV-NL63, HCoV-OC43 and HCoV-229E were used as culture stimuli. In control cultures, a CEFX viral epitope pool was used as positive control, an HIV-1 Nef peptide pool was used as negative control, or no peptide was added. In approximately eleven COVID-19 convalescent patients and a handful of infection-naive healthy vaccine recipients, the spike-specific CD4+ TCR repertoire before mRNA vaccination was compared with the repertoire after mRNA vaccination. An earlier paper using these donors assessed, at the TCR clonotype level, memory CD4+ T cell crossreactivity between SARS-CoV-2 and common cold coronavirus spike proteins.

Library prep was done by PCR. DNA from cultured CD4+ T cells underwent TCR sequencing with the Oncomine TCR Beta short-read assay at the Johns Hopkins FTIC core. The QIAamp micro DNA kit was used to extract genomic DNA from the cultured CD4+ T cells. Oncomine TCR Beta libraries made from cultured CD4+ T cells were pooled using unique dual indexes and sequenced on an Illumina iSeq 100. Turning to the authors' computational methods: Non-productive sequences were filtered out, and CDR3s that did not start with C, did not end with F or W, or were shorter than 7 amino acids were discarded. The MANAFEST web application was used to identify antigen-specific clonotypes by comparing peptide-stimulated wells against reference wells and other culture wells. An FDR below 0.05, an odds ratio above 5, and a productive frequency above 0.1% in at least two of three replicate wells were required for clones to be considered positive. A clonotype counted as cross-reactive if it showed significant expansion both in the SARS-CoV-2 spike wells and in at least one common cold coronavirus spike condition. Similarity between CDR3 sequences was evaluated in R version 3.6.1 using Levenshtein distances (stringdist) and unrooted phylogenetic trees (ape). TCRdb reprocessing: public reads trimmed at Q25 with fastp, clones called with MiXCR, in-frame beta chains kept. Identical CDR3 proteins give one entry, which carries the most common genes and DNA. These V and J calls derive from TCRdb rather than the authors' analysis. This sample gives some 10,000 distinct CDR3 sequences in total; almost 30% of them show up just once. The ten largest clones add up to 13% of the sample.

Overall results and qualifications from the work: Nearly all vaccine-specific clones in convalescent patients (304 of 307) were mono-reactive for SARS-CoV-2 spike rather than cross-reactive with common cold coronaviruses. In convalescent patients, a median 86.3% of post-vaccine SARS-CoV-2-reactive clones were detected only after vaccination, and vaccine-specific priming was suggested by this finding. Although the median number of SARS-CoV-2-reactive clonotypes went up from 20 to 25 after infection to 35 to 40 after vaccination, the increase was not significant. The study included relatively few convalescent patients and did not analyze early timepoints after natural infection.

The V end gives up 5 bases and the J end 5 bases, leaving 11 bases in the junction not matched to a gene. Reading from cysteine to phenylalanine, the CDR3 counts 15 amino acids. Only CDR3 DNA remains: 45 bases, in frame from the first base. CDR1 and CDR2 are drawn from the germline V gene: SGHTA, FQGNSA. Worth noting for this clonotype: This clone's antigen is unknown. No qualities accompany the bases; no much larger clone lies one base away.

The treatment or condition label on this specimen signifies: approximately 9-day PBMC culture with coronavirus spike peptide pools or control peptides (ViraFEST assay). CD4+ T cells from unexposed donors were collected before the COVID-19 pandemic (2011-2018). The ViraFEST assay was used in the study, in which antigen-specific T cells were expanded with peptide pools and expanded clonotypes were subsequently identified by TCR sequencing. PBMCs were cultured at roughly 2 million per well in IMDM supplemented with 5% human AB serum and around 10 IU/ml IL-2, with about 10 ug/ml peptide pools added. Half of the culture medium was replaced with fresh IL-2-containing medium on days 3 and 7. After 10 days of culture, CD4+ T cells were isolated by negative selection with the EasySep CD4+ T cell isolation kit. Unexposed donor CD4+ T cells were tested for reactivity to SARS-CoV-2 S and N and four common cold coronavirus spike pools, as cell number allowed. PBMCs were separated from whole blood using Ficoll-Paque Plus gradient centrifugation and then either used fresh or cryopreserved at -140C. Each culture condition was generally run in triplicate wells. The leukapheresis product for the unexposed donors was obtained through commercial purchase.

The source material was CD4+ T cells from blood, cultured in vitro. The V and J genes are TRBV7-2 and TRBJ2-5; 7 central bases correspond to TRBD2. This clonotype originated in a human donor in good health. CDR3 loop: CASSLEGGGRETQYF. In nucleotides, the sequence is TGTGCCAGCAGCCTAGAAGGCGGGGGTCGGGAGACCCAGTACTTC.